The 21 T cell receptor beta chains given below trace back to one sample, sequenced in a study of shared clonotypes between healthy human individuals (dated by TCRdb to 2018 to 2020). Libraries were built with the immunoSEQ multiplex PCR assay. TCRdb carries this immuneACCESS record with in-frame sequences only. Its versions omit some clonotypes, under half of them owing to an unresolved V gene in the studies checked, with the rest unexplained. The table for this sample lists approximately 2.3 million clones; 85% to 95% of them were counted only once. Of the sample, under 0.45% is held by the ten largest clones. The sequencing sample was made of naive CD4+ T cells from PBMCs. The intended sense of this specimen's cell subset or site label: CD45RA+ positively selected. These receptors were collected from a man in his late teens or twenties in good health. Some clones in this sample may be carry-over from other donors' samples.

V usage is TRBV11-2 and J usage is TRBJ2-1; D call uncertain. The V gene lost 1 base and the J gene lost 2 bases, with 6 bases spanning the gap. Germline CDR1 and CDR2: SGHAT and FQNNGV. This CDR3 comprises 14 residues. CDR3: CASSLGPAYNEQFF. DNA for the CDR3: TGTGCCAGCAGCTTAGGCCCAGCCTACAATGAGCAGTTCTTC.

The chain uses TRBV27 and TRBJ2-7; D gene unclear. V lost 2 bases, J lost 2 bases, and 7 bases lay in between. CDR3 length equals 13 residues. Germline V gene lookup returns CDR1 MNHEY and CDR2 SMNVEV (reference sequence). CDR3 nucleotide sequence: TGTGCCAGCAGTTTAGGTGCTACCTACGAGCAGTACTTC. Protein: CASSLGATYEQYF.

V and J are TRBV7-9 and TRBJ2-7, with D unresolved. Germline V gene lookup returns CDR1 SEHNR and CDR2 FQNEAQ (reference sequence). Trimming removed 3 bases from V and 7 bases from J, with 10 bases in between. The CDR3 sequence is 12 residues long. CDR3 DNA: TGTGCCAGCAGCTTGGGCGATATAGAGCAGTACTTC. It yields the protein CASSLGDIEQYF.

V and J are TRBV28 and TRBJ1-4; D uncertain. Germline CDR1 and CDR2: MDHEN and SYDVKM. The length of the CDR3 is 14 residues. V was cut by 5 bases and J by 8 bases, with 15 bases left in between. CDR3 protein: CASSPGGLREKLFF. The CDR3 bases are TGTGCCAGCAGTCCCGGCGGGCTACGGGAAAAACTGTTTTTT.

The chain couples TRBV5-6 to TRBJ1-2, with a weak D call TRBD1 (5 bases). The CDR3 is 13 amino acids. Per the germline V gene, CDR1 is SGHDT and CDR2 is YYEEEE. Trimming shortened V by 4 bases and J by 7 bases, and 14 bases separated the two germline ends. CDR3 residues: CASSKAGVTGYTF. The CDR3 DNA follows: TGTGCCAGCAGCAAGGCGGGGGTTACTGGCTACACCTTC. The full variable domain, in which reference TRBV5-6 and TRBJ1-2 provide the parts outside the CDR3, is DAGVTQSPTHLIKTRGQQVTLRCSPKSGHDTVSWYQQALGQGPQFIFQYYEEEERQRGNFPDRFSGHQFPNYSSELNVNALLLGDSALYLCASSKAGVTGYTFGSGTRLTVV.

The V and J genes are TRBV5-1 and TRBJ2-6; perhaps TRBD2 as D (6 bases). V dropped 4 bases and J dropped 4 bases, with 15 bases sitting between them. The length of the CDR3 is 16 residues. Germline V gene lookup returns CDR1 SGHRS and CDR2 YFSETQ. CDR3: CASSQGGAEGANVLTF. The CDR3 region has the DNA TGCGCCAGCAGCCAGGGAGGAGCGGAGGGGGCCAACGTCCTGACTTTC.

This chain links TRBV21-1 with TRBJ2-5; the table's D call, TRBD2, has no DNA check behind it. TRBV21-1 is marked as a pseudogene. There are 16 residues in the CDR3. The CDR3 nucleotides read TGTGCCAGCAGCTCCGCCGGGACTAGCGGGCCCGGGACCCAGTACTTC. Its translation: CASSSAGTSGPGTQYF.

J is TRBJ2-5 and V is TRBV27; the D call may be TRBD1 or TRBD2 (5 bases each). V lost 10 bases to trimming and J lost 7 bases, with 28 bases between them. Germline V gene lookup returns CDR1 MNHEY and CDR2 SMNVEV (reference sequence). The CDR3 spans 16 residues. The CDR3 spells CATAMRDPRVAGTQYF. The CDR3 bases are TGTGCCACTGCTATGAGGGACCCTAGGGTGGCTGGGACCCAGTACTTC.

On this clone itself: Distinct nucleotide sequences in the sample also encode this CDR3. V usage is TRBV2 and J usage is TRBJ1-5; no clear D gene. Germline-derived CDR1 and CDR2 are SNHLY and FYNNEI. Trimming shortened V by 0 bases and J by 1 base, and 7 bases separated the two germline ends. The CDR3 contains 15 residues. The CDR3 nucleotides read TGTGCCAGCAGTGAAGCTTTGGGGAGCAATCAGCCCCAGCATTTT. This sequence encodes CASSEALGSNQPQHF.

The chain combines TRBV11-3 with TRBJ2-1; no clear D. The ends were cut back, 0 bases at V and 13 bases at J, with 10 bases in the middle. The length of the CDR3 is 12 residues. Looked up from germline, CDR1 is SGHNT and CDR2 is YENEEA. The chain's CDR3 is CASSLDLTQQFF. CDR3 bases: TGTGCCAGCAGCTTAGATCTGACACAACAGTTCTTC.

This clone was seen a single time. The CDR3 here is CASIQGGEPSYEQYF. CDR3 nucleotides: TGTGCCAGCATCCAGGGGGGGGAGCCCTCCTACGAGCAGTACTTC. This chain connects TRBV25-1 to TRBJ2-7; the D call may be TRBD1 or TRBD2 (7 bases each). V was cut by 7 bases and J by 0 bases, with 16 bases left in between. This CDR3 contains 15 residues. The germline CDR1 and CDR2 sequences are MGHDK and SYGVNS.

The J gene is TRBJ1-5, the V gene TRBV5-5; possibly TRBD1 for D (6 bases). The CDR3 length is 16 residues. Trimming removed 0 bases at V and 2 bases at J, with 12 bases between. CDR1 and CDR2 (germline): SGHKS, YYEKEE (reference sequence). CDR3 sequence (DNA): TGTGCCAGCAGCTTGGCGCCGGGACACCGCAATCAGCCCCAGCATTTT. Residues: CASSLAPGHRNQPQHF.

The chain joins TRBV19 to TRBJ2-7, with 9 bases lining up with TRBD1. The CDR3 is made up of 14 amino acids. The junction had 2 bases not matched to a gene; V was cut back by 3 bases and J by 2 bases. CDR1 and CDR2 (germline): LNHDA, SQIVND (reference sequence). The CDR3 spells CASSIRTGAYEQYF. CDR3 in DNA: TGTGCCAGTAGTATCCGGACAGGGGCCTACGAGCAGTACTTC. The variable domain in full, completed from reference TRBV19 and TRBJ2-7, reads DGGITQSPKYLFRKEGQNVTLSCEQNLNHDAMYWYRQDPGQGLRLIYYSQIVNDFQKGDIAEGYSVSREKKESFPLTVTSAQKNPTAFYLCASSIRTGAYEQYFGPGTRLTVT.

Only one count was recorded for this clone. The chain employs TRBV6-5 and TRBJ2-7, with TRBD1 matching over 8 bases. Per germline, CDR1 MNHEY and CDR2 SVGAGI. J was trimmed by 5 bases and V by 5 bases; bases with no gene match: 11. The CDR3 has 15 amino acids. In DNA, the CDR3 is TGTGCCAGCAGTAGGGCGGGACAGGTGTCACACGAGCAGTACTTC. Its translation: CASSRAGQVSHEQYF.

CDR3 amino acids: CAIRATGVSGELFF. The CDR3 DNA sequence: TGTGCCATCAGGGCAACAGGGGTGTCGGGGGAGCTGTTTTTT. The rearrangement joins TRBV10-3 to TRBJ2-2; 7 bases are shared with TRBD1. Germline CDR1 and CDR2: ENHRY and SYGVKD. The CDR3 totals 14 residues. V was pared by 6 bases and J by 8 bases, with 9 bases of the junction left unmatched.

This clone is a singleton in its sample. The genes are TRBV5-1 and TRBJ2-4; D possibly corresponds to TRBD1 (5 bases). The CDR3 sequence is 14 residues long. Trimming pared 3 bases from V and 8 bases from J, leaving 15 bases between. The germline V gene has CDR1 SGHRS and CDR2 YFSETQ. CDR3: CASSWQGVVDIQYF. As DNA, the CDR3 is TGCGCCAGCAGCTGGCAGGGCGTTGTTGACATTCAGTACTTC.

Comments on this clone: Within the sample, other DNA sequences also encode this same CDR3. The genes are TRBV29-1 and TRBJ1-2; D may be TRBD1 (6 bases). The length of the CDR3 is 11 residues. Germline-derived CDR1 and CDR2 are SQVTM and ANQGSEA. V lost 1 base and J lost 7, with 7 bases in between. Written as DNA, the CDR3 is TGCAGCGTTGAAGTAGGGGGTGGCTACACCTTC. Its translation: CSVEVGGGYTF.

The CDR3 sequence is CASSLGQGAWYEQYF. The CDR3 bases are TGCGCCAGCAGCTTGGGACAGGGGGCCTGGTACGAGCAGTACTTC. The chain couples TRBV5-1 to TRBJ2-7, with 10 bases that match TRBD1. The V gene end was trimmed by 0 bases and the J gene end by 4 bases; junction bases not matched to a gene: 4. The length of the CDR3 is 15 residues. Germline V gene sequence: CDR1 SGHRS, CDR2 YFSETQ. The full variable domain, rest sourced from reference TRBV5-1 and TRBJ2-7, is KAGVTQTPRYLIKTRGQQVTLSCSPISGHRSVSWYQQTPGQGLQFLFEYFSETQRNKGNFPGRFSGRQFSNSRSEMNVSTLELGDSALYLCASSLGQGAWYEQYFGPGTRLTVT.

The chain carries TRBV7-9 and TRBJ1-2; D possibly corresponds to TRBD1 (5 bases). The V gene lost 0 bases and the J gene lost 8 bases, with 16 bases spanning the gap. This CDR3 spans 15 amino acids. From germline, CDR1 is SEHNR and CDR2 FQNEAQ (reference sequence). The CDR3 protein is CASSLAEGIYFGYTF. The CDR3 DNA sequence: TGTGCCAGCAGCTTAGCGGAGGGGATCTATTTCGGCTACACCTTC.

The V gene is TRBV30, the J gene TRBJ2-6; D not certain. CDR1 and CDR2 (germline): GTSNPN, SVGIG (reference sequence). V lost 5 bases and J 4 bases, leaving 15 bases between the germline ends. The CDR3 consists of 15 residues. This CDR3 reads CAWLQKTLGANVLTF. The CDR3 DNA reads as TGTGCCTGGTTACAAAAGACTCTGGGGGCCAACGTCCTGACTTTC.

This chain connects TRBV2 to TRBJ2-3; the match to TRBD2 covers 7 bases. Trimming removed 6 bases from V and 0 bases from J; junction bases left unmatched: 6. This CDR3 spans 15 amino acids. CDR1 and CDR2 from the germline V gene are SNHLY and FYNNEI. CDR3 region: CASRPGLKSTDTQYF. CDR3 DNA sequence: TGTGCCAGCAGGCCGGGACTAAAAAGCACAGATACGCAGTATTTT.